Reported below is one TCR beta chain. Its cognate antigen has yet to be identified. There are no base qualities to consult, and no much larger clone falls within one base. The cohort was made up of roughly 670 healthy bone marrow donors. At the time of sampling, every cohort member was nominally healthy, though immune exposures that went unrecorded were likely present. The donor was CMV seropositive and was included in the group of 250 to 350 seropositive cohort members. A peripheral blood sample was collected from each donor, and TCR beta sequencing was performed on peripheral blood mononuclear cells. The Qiagen DNeasy Blood Extraction Kit was used to extract genomic DNA from the blood cell samples. These data come from a study of cytomegalovirus exposure and HLA in healthy donors (dated by TCRdb to 2015 to 2018). Looking at the study overall: In an earlier analysis of roughly 500 of the donors, around 290 Gb of sequence data and 117 million unique TCR beta sequences from 180 million or so T cells were reported. Roughly 310 gigabases of sequencing data and approximately 80 million unique TCR sequences were included in an early release covering about 620 HLA-typed donors. Of the 300 to 450 genotyped donors, 81% were placed in the genetic ancestry cluster associated with self-reported Caucasian donors. The study aimed to test whether cataloging public T cell receptors could reveal signatures of past pathogen exposure. The study profiled the T cell repertoires of under 850 subjects by immunosequencing and related them to cytomegalovirus serostatus. A separate validation cohort of 100 to 150 different subjects was used in addition to the roughly 720-subject first cohort. To predict cytomegalovirus infection status, the study brought together high-throughput TCR immunosequencing, statistical association of individual TCRs with disease status, and machine learning. A later analysis re-analyzed previously published TCR beta repertoires from roughly 630 donors and added high-resolution HLA genotyping to study TCR occurrence patterns. In the later analysis, no new phenotypic data were used to find candidate immune exposures; instead, reliance was placed on TCR beta sequences and their occurrence across donors. An earlier analysis of some 500 of the donors used high-throughput TCR beta sequencing to judge whether each TCR beta V gene segment behaved as functional or pseudogenic. Alongside the repertoire data, information on donor age, sex, ethnicity and CMV serostatus was compiled. Genome-wide SNP genotypes for about 65% of the roughly 670 donors were used in a later genetic analysis, which treated that subset as a discovery cohort. Every discovery cohort repertoire had been produced on one sequencing platform. Both class I and class II loci were covered by HLA typing, at four-digit resolution. Typing coverage differed by locus: A, B, C, DRB1 and DQB1 were typed in about 629-640 donors, DQA1 in roughly 510, DPA1 in nearly 610, and DPB1 in 472. Several DR-DQ haplotypes were handled as single units for association and clustering because linkage in the cohort was strong. Among about 400 genotyped donors of the cohort, an average of about 220,000 unique TCR beta nucleotide sequences was sequenced per donor, of which 15% to 20% were non-productive. The research as a whole found: A later analysis found that TCR association rates varied across HLA loci, with DRB1 alleles showing the most associated TCRs and HLA-C alleles the fewest. Because the 87-base-pair reads could not distinguish some IMGT-functional V segments, including TRBV6-2 and TRBV6-3, those segments were excluded. Broadly in line with IMGT annotations, most TCR beta V segments showed up in productive rearrangements about 90% or about 30% of the time in an earlier analysis of approximately 600 of the donors. In both the original and validation cohorts, the classifier was reported to diagnose cytomegalovirus status with high specificity and sensitivity. According to a later analysis, parvovirus B19, influenza, CMV and Epstein-Barr virus appeared linked to several top co-occurrence clusters. An association between a missense DCLRE1C variant and V-gene and J-gene trimming of TCR beta chains was found in a later genetic analysis and replicated in an independent cohort. Compared with equally common non-associated chains, HLA-associated TCR beta chains in a later analysis were more clonally expanded and had lower generation probabilities. Correlated functional status among segregating V segments might reflect linkage disequilibrium, but an unknown experimental factor could not be ruled out. The study gave a list of roughly 150 TCR beta chains associated with cytomegalovirus. In this cohort, only TCR beta chains were sequenced, and detectable features were limited by the absence of alpha or paired-chain data. A later analysis found that most CMV-associated TCR beta chains appeared HLA-restricted, with HLA associations seemingly driven largely by CMV exposure. According to a later genetic analysis, donors in an Asian-associated ancestry cluster had fewer N-insertions in productive TCRs than the approximately 670-donor mean. Because HLA typing was missing for some donors at each locus, association tests included only the typed subset. A cluster of highly shared sequence variants was judged likely to be a technical artifact of the sequencing pipeline. The only immune exposure information available for the cohort was CMV serostatus. In vitro tests confirmed that a few of the cytomegalovirus-associated TCR beta chains recognize cytomegalovirus antigens. Most TCR sequences were seen in very few donors, while some public TCRs were found in many individuals. Because counts were too low, roughly 16 rarely observed V segments, including chromosome 9 orphons, were left out of the earlier analysis of 500 to 750 of the donors. According to the authors, the approach could potentially be generalized to other disease states and immunological phenotypes. In a later analysis, about 17,000 TCR beta sequences were associated with specific HLA alleles at a false discovery rate of 0.05. Sequencing depth was assumed to be roughly uniform across donors in the presence/absence analyses, though that assumption may not hold. A further reported finding was that TCR beta sequences accurately predicted the HLA-A and HLA-B alleles for most subjects in the first cohort. When HLA alleles, especially DR and DQ, strongly co-occurred, TCR associations were difficult to assign to individual alleles.

Receptors were amplified or captured by the immunoSEQ multiplex PCR assay. For the multiplex PCR, a mixture combining 60 forward primers for TCR Vbeta segments and 13 reverse primers for TCR Jbeta segments was used. The CDR3 region of rearranged TCR beta genes was amplified from genomic DNA by a multiplex PCR assay. On the Illumina HiSeq System, the amplified TCR beta libraries were sequenced as 87-base-pair reads. The published analysis was carried out like this. In a later analysis, tens of millions of unique TCR beta chains were counted across the roughly 700 repertoires, and approximately 11 million of these chains were shared by at least two donors. Raw reads were error-corrected and collapsed into unique sequences with a nearest-neighbor algorithm that merged closely related sequences to remove PCR and sequencing errors. V, D and J gene segments were assigned by aligning CDR3 sequences to IMGT reference sequences. For a sequence to be retained, at least a six-nucleotide match to both a V gene segment and a J gene segment was required. Rearrangements were classified as productive when the CDR3 lacked stop codons and remained in frame with V and J, and all other rearrangements were classified as non-productive. Following IMGT convention, CDR3 was defined as the stretch from the second conserved V-encoded cysteine to the conserved J-encoded phenylalanine. The earlier analysis of roughly 590 of the donors excluded sequences that lacked an unambiguous match to a single V gene segment. An earlier analysis of 550 to 650 of the donors classified V segments as functional when productive rearrangements were above 56.7% and as segregating when the standard deviation between donors was above 5%. A statistical classification framework was built to diagnose cytomegalovirus status from the catalog of TCR beta chain sequences. In a later analysis, TCR nucleotide sequences were compared against IMGT/GENE-DB human TR gene sequences so that V and J genes could be assigned. Using the TCRdist pipeline, a later analysis assigned CDR3 sequences along with most-parsimonious VDJ recombination scenarios. A later analysis defined each TCR beta chain by its CDR3 amino acid sequence plus V-gene family, and excluded reads lacking a unique V-gene family. As a way to deal with suspected cross-contamination and a sequencing artifact, a later analysis dropped 640 or so nucleotide sequences that were highly shared and had low generation probability. A later analysis calculated a clonal expansion index for each public chain from normalized within-repertoire ranks of inferred template counts. In a later analysis, generation probabilities were computed using a VDJ recombination model fitted to out-of-frame rearrangements, and the results were checked against IGoR. In a later analysis, TCR-TCR, TCR-HLA and TCR-CMV co-occurrence was scored with hypergeometric tests, and a repertoire-size bias correction was applied to TCR pairs. In a later analysis, false discovery rates were estimated by permuting HLA or CMV assignments 20 times. In a later analysis, co-occurring TCRs were grouped using DBSCAN, with TCRdist sequence similarity added in when clustering inside HLA-allele-positive subsets. Repertoires with fewer than 30,000 or more than 120,000 public chains, plus five repertoires with anomalous nucleotide sharing, were excluded from co-occurrence clustering. TCRdb's version of the immuneACCESS table is confined to in-frame rearrangements and falls short of the full clone set. An unresolved V gene accounts for under half of the shortfall where checked; the remainder is of unknown origin. The V and J calls and clone size were taken over from that table, and D and trimming were inferred from the DNA. The sample yields about 140,000 clones; approximately 84% were counted once. 1.4% of the sample is taken by the ten largest.

The CDR3 holds 16 amino acids from the cysteine to the phenylalanine. Only CDR3 DNA remains: 48 bases, in frame from the first base. The V end gives up 5 bases and the J end 4 bases, leaving 12 bases in the junction not matched to a gene. Per the germline V gene, MDHEN is the CDR1 and SYDVKM is the CDR2. The sequence came from a man aged 25 to 45 in good health and CMV-seropositive. Sequencing input: PBMCs. The sequence joins TRBV28 to TRBJ2-7, with 9 middle bases fitting TRBD1. The CDR3 region has the sequence CASSGQTGTGKYEQYF. The DNA sequence is TGTGCCAGCAGTGGGCAAACCGGGACAGGGAAATACGAGCAGTACTTC.